The 20 T cell receptor beta chains listed next were all sequenced from one sample in a study of blood T cell repertoires in COVID-19. Produced via immunoSEQ multiplex PCR; TCRdb's table is partial and in-frame only. The data hold roughly 160,000 clones, with 82% observed a single time. Specimen: peripheral blood. All receptors come from a woman older than 75 with active or convalescent COVID-19.

The V gene is TRBV24-1, the J gene TRBJ2-1, with 12 bases fitting TRBD1. The germline V gene encodes CDR1 KGHDR and CDR2 SFDVKD. V was pared by 7 bases and J by 7 bases, with 1 base of the junction left unmatched. CDR3 length equals 13 residues. CDR3 sequence reads: CATRGQGANEQFF. In nucleotides, the CDR3 is TGTGCCACCAGGGGACAGGGGGCTAATGAGCAGTTCTTC.

The V gene is TRBV6-1, the J gene TRBJ1-5; 10 nucleotides agree with TRBD1. This CDR3 contains 18 residues. Trimming removed 2 bases from V and 0 bases from J; junction bases left unmatched: 7. The germline V gene encodes CDR1 MNHNS and CDR2 SASEGT. CDR3 amino acids: CASSEYWTGGTSNQPQHF. The CDR3 DNA reads as TGTGCCAGCAGTGAATATTGGACAGGGGGAACTAGCAATCAGCCCCAGCATTTT.

This clone was observed a single time. V is TRBV2 and J is TRBJ2-3; no clear D gene. V lost 7 bases and J lost 2, with 4 bases in between. This CDR3 comprises 11 residues. Germline V gene lookup returns CDR1 SNHLY and CDR2 FYNNEI. The CDR3 sequence is CASTSTDTQYF. In nucleotides, the CDR3 is TGTGCCAGCACGTCCACAGATACGCAGTATTTT.

This chain uses TRBV2 with TRBJ2-3; 9 nucleotides line up with TRBD1. The CDR3 has 16 residues. Germline V gene data show CDR1 as SNHLY and CDR2 as FYNNEI. Germline trimming cut 6 bases from V and 3 bases from J; bases unmatched to any gene: 10. This CDR3 is CASSGSTGGTTDTQYF. Here the CDR3 DNA reads TGTGCCAGCAGCGGCTCAACAGGGGGCACGACAGATACGCAGTATTTT.

The rearrangement joins TRBV6-6 to TRBJ2-7, with 10 bases aligning to TRBD1. CDR3 length: 14 residues. With 6 bases clipped from V and 5 bases from J, the junction kept 7 bases outside the gene matches. The germline V gene encodes CDR1 MNHNY and CDR2 SVGAGI (reference sequence). This CDR3 reads CASSRGQGRDEQYF. The CDR3 nucleotides are TGTGCCAGCAGCCGGGGACAGGGGAGGGACGAGCAGTACTTC.

The J gene is TRBJ2-2, the V gene TRBV7-9; 8 positions agree with TRBD1. The CDR3 extends over 16 amino acids. V was pared by 3 bases and J by 7 bases, with 10 bases of the junction left unmatched. Per germline, CDR1 SEHNR and CDR2 FQNEAQ (reference sequence). The CDR3 sequence is CASSFAAGGGSGELFF. CDR3 coding DNA: TGTGCCAGCAGCTTTGCGGCAGGGGGCGGAAGCGGGGAGCTGTTTTTT.

The gene calls are TRBV28 and TRBJ1-2; D not certain. Trimming pared 7 bases from V and 1 base from J, leaving 16 bases between. The CDR3 has 15 amino acids. Germline values: CDR1 MDHEN, CDR2 SYDVKM. CDR3 amino acids: CASTDSVRFNYGYTF. The DNA for the CDR3 is TGTGCCAGCACAGACTCAGTCCGATTTAACTATGGCTACACCTTC.

The rearrangement links TRBV29-1 to TRBJ2-7, with a weak D call TRBD1 (6 bases). This CDR3 has 14 amino acids. CDR1 SQVTM and CDR2 ANQGSEA come from the germline V gene. The V gene lost 2 bases and the J gene lost 2 bases, with 13 bases spanning the gap. CDR3 region: CSVEQPGHPYEQYF. The CDR3 DNA sequence: TGCAGCGTTGAACAGCCGGGACACCCCTACGAGCAGTACTTC.

This clone was detected a few times. This chain links TRBV20-1 with TRBJ2-5; 7 bases line up with TRBD1. CDR3 length: 16 residues. Per germline, CDR1 DFQATT and CDR2 SNEGSKA (reference sequence). J gave up 5 bases and V 3 bases, and 15 bases lay outside the gene matches. As DNA, the CDR3 is TGCAGTGCTAGTGCCCTAACCGGGACAGCTGGGGAGACCCAGTACTTC. As protein: CSASALTGTAGETQYF.

The sample holds one count of this clone. The rearrangement joins TRBV7-3 to TRBJ2-5; 10 bases align to TRBD1. V trimming: 5 bases; J trimming: 3 bases; junction bases outside the gene matches: 24. This CDR3 contains 21 residues. Germline CDR1 reads SGHTA; CDR2 reads FQGTGA. CDR3 amino acids: CASSPHPLDRGPRGLEETQYF. The CDR3 DNA reads as TGTGCCAGCAGCCCGCACCCCTTAGACAGGGGGCCGCGTGGCCTCGAAGAGACCCAGTACTTC.

The V gene is TRBV5-4, the J gene TRBJ2-7, with TRBD2 as a possible D gene (6 bases). This CDR3 has 13 residues. V was clipped by 1 base and J by 6 bases, with 11 bases between them. Germline V lookup: CDR1 SGHNT, CDR2 YYREEE (reference sequence). The CDR3 DNA is TGTGCCAGCAGCTTGCAAGGGCGGGGCGAGCAGTACTTC. The encoded protein is CASSLQGRGEQYF.

The chain has TRBV6-1 and TRBJ1-2, with a weak D call TRBD1 (6 bases). Germline CDR1 and CDR2: MNHNS and SASEGT. The CDR3 is 14 amino acids. Deletions cut 2 bases from V and 8 bases from J, with 15 bases between. DNA for the CDR3: TGTGCCAGCAGTGAATTGTCACAGGGCGGGGGCTACACCTTC. It specifies CASSELSQGGGYTF.

This clone came up once. This CDR3 reads CASSLRVNSNQPQHF. The CDR3 nucleotides are TGTGCCAGCAGTTTACGGGTGAATAGCAATCAGCCCCAGCATTTT. This sequence joins TRBV27 and TRBJ1-5, with D hard to call. V lost 2 bases and J lost 0, with 8 bases in between. CDR3 length: 15 amino acids. The germline gives CDR1 MNHEY, CDR2 SMNVEV (reference sequence).

This chain joins TRBV4-2 and TRBJ1-1; TRBD1 agrees at 10 bases. The CDR3 length is 15 residues. CDR1 is LGHNA and CDR2 is YNFKEQ in the germline V gene. The V segment lost 4 bases and the J segment 8 bases; nucleotides outside the gene matches: 10. CDR3: CASSPSWDRGKEAFF. The CDR3 nucleotides read TGTGCCAGCAGCCCGTCCTGGGACAGGGGTAAAGAAGCTTTCTTT.

This clone was detected only a few times. The V and J genes are TRBV20-1 and TRBJ1-2; D is unclear. The germline gives CDR1 DFQATT, CDR2 SNEGSKA (reference sequence). The germline V and J ends were trimmed by 3 bases and 8 bases, with 10 bases remaining between them. There are 11 residues in the CDR3. As DNA, the CDR3 is TGCAGTGCTAGTGTGGCCCCCGGCTACACCTTC. Translated: CSASVAPGYTF.

V usage is TRBV6-2 or TRBV6-3 and J usage is TRBJ2-1, with TRBD2 matching 16 bases. The junction had 9 bases not matched to a gene; V was cut back by 6 bases and J by 13 bases. The CDR3 covers 15 residues. Germline assignment: CDR1 MNHEY and CDR2 SVGEGT. The CDR3 protein is CASSLGTSGRGKQFF. The CDR3 DNA reads as TGTGCCAGCAGCCTCGGGACTAGCGGGAGGGGGAAACAGTTCTTC.

CDR3: CASSAGRGVYGYTF. CDR3 bases: TGTGCCAGCAGCGCCGGCAGGGGCGTCTATGGCTACACCTTC. This chain connects TRBV9 to TRBJ1-2; a weak D match, TRBD1 (6 bases). Trimming cost V 3 bases and J 4 bases, with 13 bases left between them. Germline V gene data show CDR1 as SGDLS and CDR2 as YYNGEE. The CDR3 has 14 amino acids.

The CDR3 region is CAISGKAGSSYNEQFF. The CDR3 nucleotides read TGTGCCATCAGTGGAAAAGCGGGAAGCTCCTACAATGAGCAGTTCTTC. This chain links TRBV10-3 with TRBJ2-1; 7 bases match TRBD2. CDR1 and CDR2 (germline): ENHRY, SYGVKD. The CDR3 has 16 amino acids. V shed 4 bases, J shed 0 bases, and the junction held 6 bases outside the gene matches.

CDR3 amino acids: CASSYAGGGIADQPQHF. The CDR3 DNA reads as TGTGCCAGCAGTTACGCTGGGGGAGGTATCGCTGATCAGCCCCAGCATTTT. The V call is TRBV6-2 or TRBV6-3, the J call TRBJ1-5; D perhaps matches TRBD1 (5 bases). This CDR3 is 17 amino acids long. Germline V CDR1 and CDR2: MNHEY, SVGEGT. Trimming pared 2 bases from V and 5 bases from J, leaving 19 bases between.

The rearrangement joins TRBV7-8 to TRBJ1-4, with D tentatively TRBD1 (5 bases). Trimming cost V 5 bases and J 8 bases, with 15 bases left between them. There are 14 residues in the CDR3. CDR1 and CDR2 from the germline V gene are SGHVS and FQNEAQ. Here the CDR3 DNA reads TGTGCCAGCAGCCGATCGGCGGGACTGGAAAAACTGTTTTTT. Translated: CASSRSAGLEKLFF.